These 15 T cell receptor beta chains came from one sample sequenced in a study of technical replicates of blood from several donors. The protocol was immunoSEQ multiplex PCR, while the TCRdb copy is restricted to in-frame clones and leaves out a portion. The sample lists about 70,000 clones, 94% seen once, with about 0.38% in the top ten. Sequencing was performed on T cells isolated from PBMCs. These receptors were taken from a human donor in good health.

CDR3 nucleotides: TGTGCCAGCAGCTTGACAGGGACAGGGTCCGAGCAGTACTTC. Its translation is CASSLTGTGSEQYF. The gene calls are TRBV5-6 and TRBJ2-7; 9 nucleotides match TRBD1. CDR1 and CDR2 (germline): SGHDT, YYEEEE. The CDR3 sequence is 14 residues long. The ends lost 1 base at V and 6 bases at J; junction bases unmatched: 5. Complete variable domain (other parts from reference TRBV5-6 and TRBJ2-7): DAGVTQSPTHLIKTRGQQVTLRCSPKSGHDTVSWYQQALGQGPQFIFQYYEEEERQRGNFPDRFSGHQFPNYSSELNVNALLLGDSALYLCASSLTGTGSEQYFGPGTRLTVT.

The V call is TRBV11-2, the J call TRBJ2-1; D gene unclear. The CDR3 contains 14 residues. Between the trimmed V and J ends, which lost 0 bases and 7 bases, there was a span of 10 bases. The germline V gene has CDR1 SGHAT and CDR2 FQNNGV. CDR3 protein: CASSLDGRFNEQFF. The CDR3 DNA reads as TGTGCCAGCAGCTTAGATGGCAGGTTTAATGAGCAGTTCTTC.

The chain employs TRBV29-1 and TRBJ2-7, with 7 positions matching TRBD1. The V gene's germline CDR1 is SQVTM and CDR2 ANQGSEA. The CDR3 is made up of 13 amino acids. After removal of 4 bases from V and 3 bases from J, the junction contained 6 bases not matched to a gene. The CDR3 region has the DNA TGCAGCGTTGCCCCGGCAGGGGGCTACGAGCAGTACTTC. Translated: CSVAPAGGYEQYF.

CDR3 protein: CASCPSGTVYEQYF. In nucleotides, the CDR3 is TGCGCCAGCTGCCCTTCCGGGACAGTCTACGAGCAGTACTTC. The chain has TRBV5-1 and TRBJ2-7; TRBD1 matches at 7 bases. The V and J ends lost 7 bases and 3 bases, in that order; junction bases with no gene match: 10. The germline V gene has CDR1 SGHRS and CDR2 YFSETQ. This CDR3 spans 14 amino acids.

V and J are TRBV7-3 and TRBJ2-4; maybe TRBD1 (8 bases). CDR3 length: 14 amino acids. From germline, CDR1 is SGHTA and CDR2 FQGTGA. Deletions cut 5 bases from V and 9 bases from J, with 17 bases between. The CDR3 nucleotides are TGTGCCAGCAGCCCCACAGGGGGGGAGGCCATTCAGTACTTC. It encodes CASSPTGGEAIQYF.

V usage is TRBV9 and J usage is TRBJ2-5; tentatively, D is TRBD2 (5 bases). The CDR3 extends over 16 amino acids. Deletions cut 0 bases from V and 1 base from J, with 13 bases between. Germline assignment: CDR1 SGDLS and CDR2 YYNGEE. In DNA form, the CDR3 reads TGTGCCAGCAGCGTAGGTCGGGGTGGGGTCCAAGAGACCCAGTACTTC. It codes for CASSVGRGGVQETQYF.

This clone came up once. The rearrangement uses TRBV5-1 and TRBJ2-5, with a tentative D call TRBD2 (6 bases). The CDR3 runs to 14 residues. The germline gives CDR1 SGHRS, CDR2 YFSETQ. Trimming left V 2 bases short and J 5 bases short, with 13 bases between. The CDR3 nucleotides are TGCGCCAGCAGCTTACGGGAGCCAGGGGAGACCCAGTACTTC. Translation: CASSLREPGETQYF.

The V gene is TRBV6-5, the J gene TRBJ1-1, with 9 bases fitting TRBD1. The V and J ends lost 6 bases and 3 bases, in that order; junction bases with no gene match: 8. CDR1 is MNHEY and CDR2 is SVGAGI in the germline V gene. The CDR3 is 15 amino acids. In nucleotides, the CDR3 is TGTGCCAGCAGATTCCGAAGGACAGGGGACACTGAAGCTTTCTTT. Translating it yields CASRFRRTGDTEAFF.

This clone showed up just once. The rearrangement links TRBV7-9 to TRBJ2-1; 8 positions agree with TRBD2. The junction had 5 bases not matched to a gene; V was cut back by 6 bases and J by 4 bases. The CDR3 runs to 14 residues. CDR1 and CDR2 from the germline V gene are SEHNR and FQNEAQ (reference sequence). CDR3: CASRYSGMYNEQFF. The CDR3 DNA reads TGTGCCAGCAGGTATAGCGGGATGTACAATGAGCAGTTCTTC.

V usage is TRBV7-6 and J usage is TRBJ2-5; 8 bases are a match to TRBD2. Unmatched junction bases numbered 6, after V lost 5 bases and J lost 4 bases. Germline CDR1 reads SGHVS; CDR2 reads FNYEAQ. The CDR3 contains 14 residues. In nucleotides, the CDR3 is TGTGCCAGCAGCGCCGGGACTAGAGGAGAGACCCAGTACTTC. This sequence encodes CASSAGTRGETQYF.

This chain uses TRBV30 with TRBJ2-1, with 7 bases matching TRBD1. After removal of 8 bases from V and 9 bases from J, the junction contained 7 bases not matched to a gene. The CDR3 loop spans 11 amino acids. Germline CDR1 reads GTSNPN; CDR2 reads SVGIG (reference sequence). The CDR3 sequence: CAAEQGPEQFF. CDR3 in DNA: TGTGCCGCTGAACAGGGGCCTGAGCAGTTCTTC.

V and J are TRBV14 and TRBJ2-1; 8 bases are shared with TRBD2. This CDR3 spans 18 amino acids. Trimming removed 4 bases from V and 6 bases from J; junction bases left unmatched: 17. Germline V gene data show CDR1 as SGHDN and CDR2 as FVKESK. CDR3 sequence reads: CASSPVASGWLGGNEQFF. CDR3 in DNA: TGTGCCAGCAGCCCCGTCGCTAGCGGGTGGCTGGGGGGCAATGAGCAGTTCTTC.

The CDR3 reads CASGLAGFEQYF. The CDR3 DNA reads TGTGCCAGCGGACTAGCGGGATTCGAGCAGTACTTC. The V and J genes are TRBV27 and TRBJ2-7, with TRBD2 identical over 12 bases. Germline V CDR1 and CDR2: MNHEY, SMNVEV (reference sequence). The CDR3 length is 12 residues. After removal of 8 bases from V and 6 bases from J, the junction contained 2 bases not matched to a gene.

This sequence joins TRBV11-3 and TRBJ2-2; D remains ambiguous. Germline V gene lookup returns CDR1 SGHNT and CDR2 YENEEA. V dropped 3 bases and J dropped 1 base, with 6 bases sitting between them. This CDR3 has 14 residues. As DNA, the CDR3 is TGTGCCAGCAGCTTTCAGTGGAACACCGGGGAGCTGTTTTTT. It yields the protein CASSFQWNTGELFF.

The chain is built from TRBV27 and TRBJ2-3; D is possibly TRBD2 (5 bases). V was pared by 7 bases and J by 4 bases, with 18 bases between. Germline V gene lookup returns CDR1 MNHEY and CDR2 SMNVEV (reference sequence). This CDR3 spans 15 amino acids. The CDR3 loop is CASKRRWDNSDTQYF. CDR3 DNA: TGTGCCAGCAAGAGGAGGTGGGATAATTCAGATACGCAGTATTTT.